The rows below give T cell receptor beta chains drawn from one sample of a study of T cell clonotyping in hematopoietic cell transplantation. Generated by immunoSEQ multiplex PCR, the TCRdb table keeps only in-frame clones and is missing some. The repertoire holds over 3,500 clones, with under 85% as singletons. The sample was peripheral blood mononuclear cells, taken 180 days after allogeneic stem cell transplant. The receptors come from a male patient between 60 and 69 years old who had an allogeneic stem cell transplant from an unrelated donor, so T cells may come from the graft donor. Some clones in this sample may be carry-over from other donors' samples. The CDR3 runs from the conserved cysteine through the conserved F or W. The D gene is left open where the match is weak. Expanded clones get a size class; other rows say once, few or many, or leave the size out.

>once|TRBJ2-7|TRBD1|TRBV11-3
TGTGCCAGCAGACCAGGGGACAGGGTCTACGAGCAGTACTTC
CASRPGDRVYEQYF
>NA|TRBJ1-5|NA|TRBV19
TGTGCCAGCTCAGCTGACCGATTTAGCAATCAGCCCCAGCATTTT
CASSADRFSNQPQHF
>NA|TRBJ2-5|NA|TRBV11-2
TGTGCCAGCAGCTTAGGCCCGGGGACGGAGACCCAGTACTTC
CASSLGPGTETQYF
>NA|TRBJ2-7|NA|TRBV30
TGTGCCTGGAGCGACCTAGCGTCCGCCTACGAGCAGTACTTC
CAWSDLASAYEQYF
>NA|TRBJ1-1|NA|TRBV11-1
TGTGCCAGCAGCTTAGATGGCAGGAACACTGAAGCTTTCTTT
CASSLDGRNTEAFF
>NA|TRBJ2-7|TRBD1|TRBV30
TGTGCCTGGAACTACAGGGGACCCTCCTACGAGCAGTACTTC
CAWNYRGPSYEQYF
>NA|TRBJ2-1|TRBD1|TRBV7-2
TGTGCCAGCAGCTTTCCGGGACAGTCGAATGAGCAGTTCTTC
CASSFPGQSNEQFF
>NA|TRBJ1-5|NA|TRBV27
TGTGCCAGCAGTTTAAACAACCCGGGGGTCAATCAGCCCCAGCATTTT
CASSLNNPGVNQPQHF
>NA|TRBJ2-1|TRBD2|TRBV19
TGTGCCAGTAGTGAGGGACTAGCGGGGGGGCAGTTCTTC
CASSEGLAGGQFF
>NA|TRBJ1-6|TRBD1|TRBV19
TGTGCCAGTAGTGACAGGGACAGCTCCTATAATTCACCCCTCCACTTT
CASSDRDSSYNSPLHF
>NA|TRBJ1-5|NA|TRBV2
TGTGCCAGCAGTGAAGTAGTGTACAGCACCAATCAGCCCCAGCATTTT
CASSEVVYSTNQPQHF
>NA|TRBJ1-2|NA|TRBV6-5
TGTGCCAGCAGTTTGGTGGGATCTGGCTACACCTTC
CASSLVGSGYTF
>NA|TRBJ1-3|NA|TRBV6-5
TGTGCCAGCAGTTACTCGGGACTGTTCTCTGGAAACACCATATATTTT
CASSYSGLFSGNTIYF
>NA|TRBJ2-7|NA|TRBV6-5
TGTGCCAGCAGTTACGGCAGGGCGGACGAGCAGTACTTC
CASSYGRADEQYF
>NA|TRBJ2-1|TRBD1|TRBV6-5
TGTGCCAGCGGACAGGACGGCGCCGGCGATGAGCAGTTCTTC
CASGQDGAGDEQFF
>once|TRBJ1-1|NA|TRBV4-3
TGCGCCAGCAGCCAAACCTACGGGCCGCAAGCTTTCTTT
CASSQTYGPQAFF
>NA|TRBJ2-5|TRBD1|TRBV6-1
TGTGCCAGCAGGCCCGGGACAGGGCTACAAGAGACCCAGTACTTC
CASRPGTGLQETQYF
>NA|TRBJ1-1|NA|TRBV20-1
TGCAGTGCCGGAGGAGCTTTCTTT
CSAGGAFF
>NA|TRBJ2-1|TRBD2|TRBV7-9
TGTGCCAGCAGCTTCGGGACTAGCGCCAATGAGCAGTTCTTC
CASSFGTSANEQFF
>NA|TRBJ2-7|TRBD2|TRBV6-6
TGTGCCAGCAGTCGACTAGCGGGGTACGAGCAGTACTTC
CASSRLAGYEQYF
>NA|TRBJ2-7|NA|TRBV2
TGTGCCAGCATTCCCCACCTCCGGTCGAGCTCCTACGAGCAGTACTTC
CASIPHLRSSSYEQYF
>NA|TRBJ1-4|NA|TRBV5-1
TGCGCCAGCAGCTTGGCCGGGAGCTTTTCTCCTAATGAAAAACTGTTTTTT
CASSLAGSFSPNEKLFF
>NA|TRBJ2-3|TRBD2|TRBV30
TGTGCCTGGAGTCTTAGCGGGGGGGCCCCAGATACGCAGTATTTT
CAWSLSGGAPDTQYF
>few|TRBJ2-7|NA|TRBV7-9
TGTGCCAGCAGCGAAGGGGTTTGGTCCGGGAGAGGTGACGAGCAGTACTTC
CASSEGVWSGRGDEQYF
>once|TRBJ2-7|NA|TRBV6-1
TGTGCCAGCAGTGATCTTGGGGGCAGGTCCTACGAGCAGTACTTC
CASSDLGGRSYEQYF
>NA|TRBJ1-2|TRBD1|TRBV29-1
TGCATCTCCTGGGAGGGGGCAGGCTATGGCTACACCTTC
CISWEGAGYGYTF
>NA|TRBJ2-1|TRBD1|TRBV10-3
TGTGCCATCAGTCCCGGGACAGGGGGCGAAAATGAGCAGTTCTTC
CAISPGTGGENEQFF
>once|TRBJ2-7|NA|TRBV10-2
TGCGCCAGCAGTGAGTCTAATAGGGGTTCCTACGAGCAGTACTTC
CASSESNRGSYEQYF
>NA|TRBJ1-4|TRBD1|TRBV2
TGTGCCAGCAGTGTAAAAGGGGGCTATGAAAAACTGTTTTTT
CASSVKGGYEKLFF
>NA|TRBJ2-5|NA|TRBV4-1
TGCGCCAGCAGCCAAGGGGCGGGGTTCCAAGAGACCCAGTACTTC
CASSQGAGFQETQYF